The 15 T cell receptor beta chains presented below share a single source sample, sequenced in a study of T cells after yellow fever vaccination. Via MiXCR, TCRdb re-called the 5' RACE reads, giving one row per CDR3 protein. The profile shows about 160,000 distinct CDR3 sequences, about a tenth of them singletons. The input for sequencing was CD8+ T cells sorted from PBMCs, taken 45 days after the yellow fever booster vaccination. These TCRs come from a young man who received the YFV17D yellow fever vaccine.

This sequence joins TRBV27 and TRBJ2-7, with 7 bases matching TRBD1. The CDR3 is 15 amino acids. From germline, CDR1 is MNHEY and CDR2 SMNVEV (reference sequence). V lost 5 bases and J lost 0; bases outside the gene matches: 7. This CDR3 reads CASSPTTGRSYEQYF. The CDR3 region has the DNA TGTGCCAGCAGTCCGACGACAGGGCGCTCCTACGAGCAGTACTTC.

This clonotype was seen only a few times. J is TRBJ2-5 and V is TRBV11-2; tentatively, D is TRBD1 or TRBD2 (5 bases each). The V and J ends lost 5 bases and 4 bases respectively, with 11 bases between them. This CDR3 contains 13 residues. Per the germline V gene, CDR1 is SGHAT and CDR2 is FQNNGV. This chain's CDR3 is CASSRDPGETQYF. The CDR3 coding sequence is TGTGCCAGCAGCCGGGACCCCGGAGAGACCCAGTACTTC.

The chain has TRBV7-9 and TRBJ1-1; D perhaps matches TRBD1 (5 bases). Germline-derived CDR1 and CDR2 are SEHNR and FQNEAQ (reference sequence). Trimming shortened V by 3 bases and J by 7 bases, and 18 bases separated the two germline ends. The CDR3 has 15 residues. This CDR3 is CASSLGRAFINEAFF. Written as DNA, the CDR3 is TGTGCCAGCAGCTTGGGCAGGGCGTTCATCAATGAAGCTTTCTTT.

This clonotype has a handful of counts. The V gene is TRBV6-5, the J gene TRBJ1-2, with D tentatively TRBD1 (5 bases). Looked up from germline, CDR1 is MNHEY and CDR2 is SVGAGI. CDR3 length equals 13 residues. Between the trimmed V and J ends, which lost 2 bases and 7 bases, there was a span of 11 bases. CDR3: CASSYGGESGYTF. In DNA form, the CDR3 reads TGTGCCAGCAGTTACGGAGGGGAGTCTGGCTACACCTTC.

The chain recombines TRBV19 with TRBJ2-1; TRBD2 matches at 12 bases. Germline trimming cut 8 bases from V and 7 bases from J; bases unmatched to any gene: 6. Germline V gene lookup returns CDR1 LNHDA and CDR2 SQIVND (reference sequence). The CDR3 runs to 14 residues. Here the CDR3 reads CASSGLAGTNEQFF. The CDR3 DNA follows: TGTGCCAGTTCCGGACTAGCGGGGACGAATGAGCAGTTCTTC. Looking up the rest from reference TRBV19 and TRBJ2-1 gives the full variable domain: DGGITQSPKYLFRKEGQNVTLSCEQNLNHDAMYWYRQDPGQGLRLIYYSQIVNDFQKGDIAEGYSVSREKKESFPLTVTSAQKNPTAFYLCASSGLAGTNEQFFGPGTRLTVL.

This clonotype appeared a few times. V and J are TRBV25-1 and TRBJ2-3; tentatively, D is TRBD1 or TRBD2 (5 bases each). Germline V lookup: CDR1 MGHDK, CDR2 SYGVNS. The CDR3 consists of 12 residues. The ends were cut back, 6 bases at V and 4 bases at J, with 8 bases in the middle. CDR3 residues: CASSRGPDTQYF. The CDR3 bases are TGTGCCAGCAGCCGGGGACCAGATACGCAGTATTTT.

This clonotype has only a few counts. This sequence joins TRBV6-2 or TRBV6-3 and TRBJ1-1, with D possibly TRBD1 on 6 matching bases. Trimming removed 2 bases at V and 5 bases at J, with 12 bases between. Germline lookup yields CDR1 MNHEY and CDR2 SVGEGT. This CDR3 comprises 14 residues. The CDR3 spells CASSYRGQWTEAFF. For the CDR3, the DNA is TGTGCCAGCAGTTACCGGGGGCAATGGACTGAAGCTTTCTTT.

This clonotype was picked up a small number of times. V and J are TRBV12-3 or TRBV12-4 and TRBJ1-1, with D unresolved. The germline V and J ends were trimmed by 3 bases and 3 bases, with 11 bases remaining between them. The CDR3 runs 14 residues. The CDR3: CASSLAGADTEAFF. The CDR3 coding sequence is TGTGCCAGCAGTTTGGCGGGCGCGGACACTGAAGCTTTCTTT.

This clonotype was counted a few times. The rearrangement joins TRBV4-2 to TRBJ2-1; TRBD2 matches 10 bases. Trimming took 2 bases from V and 1 from J; bases not matched to a gene: 2. The CDR3 has 16 residues. Germline CDR1 is LGHNA and CDR2 is YNFKEQ. The CDR3 sequence: CASSQFSGGSYNEQFF. CDR3 nucleotide sequence: TGTGCCAGCAGCCAATTTAGCGGGGGGTCCTACAATGAGCAGTTCTTC.

This clonotype was observed a few times. The chain carries TRBV12-3 or TRBV12-4 and TRBJ2-5; possible D gene TRBD2, 7 bases. V was clipped by 4 bases and J by 0 bases, with 9 bases between them. The CDR3 spans 14 residues. The CDR3 loop is CASSYGGHQETQYF. As DNA, the CDR3 is TGTGCCAGCAGTTACGGGGGGCACCAAGAGACCCAGTACTTC.

This clonotype was counted only a few times. The chain couples TRBV7-6 to TRBJ2-5; D is unclear. V lost 3 bases, J lost 2 bases, and 7 bases lay in between. The germline V gene has CDR1 SGHVS and CDR2 FNYEAQ. This CDR3 spans 13 amino acids. The CDR3 sequence: CASSFLVQETQYF. As DNA, the CDR3 is TGTGCCAGCAGCTTCCTCGTACAAGAGACCCAGTACTTC.

This clonotype has a handful of counts. This chain uses TRBV4-2 with TRBJ2-7; perhaps TRBD1 as D (6 bases). The CDR3 sequence is 18 residues long. Germline CDR1 is LGHNA and CDR2 is YNFKEQ. V lost 4 bases and J lost 1, with 23 bases in between. CDR3 residues: CASSLMPQISGVSYEQYF. DNA for the CDR3: TGTGCCAGCAGCCTGATGCCTCAGATCTCAGGGGTATCCTACGAGCAGTACTTC.

This clonotype was seen many times. V gene TRBV15 combines with J gene TRBJ2-5; D might be TRBD1 (6 bases). The length of the CDR3 is 14 residues. CDR1 LNHNV and CDR2 YYDKDF come from the germline V gene (reference sequence). Trimming cost V 7 bases and J 2 bases, with 14 bases left between them. For the CDR3, the DNA is TGTGCCACCACCATGGACAGTCCACAAGAGACCCAGTACTTC. It codes for CATTMDSPQETQYF.

The J gene is TRBJ2-7, the V gene TRBV5-6; the match to TRBD2 covers 7 bases. The CDR3 length is 16 residues. CDR1 and CDR2 from the germline V gene are SGHDT and YYEEEE. Losses at the gene ends were 3 bases for V and 0 bases for J; bases not matched to a gene: 9. CDR3 amino acids: CASSWGGSSYSYEQYV. DNA of the CDR3: TGTGCCAGCAGCTGGGGGGGTAGTTCCTACTCCTACGAGCAGTACGTC.

The genes are TRBV9 and TRBJ2-7; 9 bases are a match to TRBD1. This CDR3 has 17 residues. V lost 3 bases, J lost 2 bases, and 12 bases stayed unmatched. Germline CDR1 is SGDLS and CDR2 is YYNGEE. CDR3 loop: CASSARDRDRSPYEQYF. CDR3 DNA: TGTGCCAGCAGCGCCAGGGACAGGGACCGGTCCCCCTACGAGCAGTACTTC.